Listed below are T cell receptor beta chains from one sample, sequenced in a study of blood T cell repertoires in COVID-19. Clones were sequenced by immunoSEQ multiplex PCR, and TCRdb holds only the in-frame ones, with some missing. The table records roughly 240,000 clones, around 86% of them present only once. Material: peripheral blood. The receptors stem from a man younger than 35 with active or convalescent COVID-19. Each CDR3 is given with its conserved first and last residue.

CASRRGQPNTEAFF,TRBV10-2,TRBJ1-1
CASNAGPNQPQHF,TRBV10-2,TRBJ1-5
CASSQRGAPTYEQYF,TRBV3-1/TRBV3-2,TRBJ2-7
CASSLASGTGELFF,TRBV7-3,TRBJ2-2
CASSVGQAPQETQYF,TRBV5-5,TRBJ2-5
CASSMGAQSTIYF,TRBV19,TRBJ1-3
CASSPSKQGLNTEAFF,TRBV5-4,TRBJ1-1
CASSLGGFGGNTEAFF,TRBV5-1,TRBJ1-1
CASSQQTGNNQPQHF,TRBV3-1/TRBV3-2,TRBJ1-5
CASRRAGSQREAFF,TRBV5-5,TRBJ1-1
CASSDRSSYNEQFF,TRBV11-1,TRBJ2-1
CASSTGGPGANVLTF,TRBV5-4,TRBJ2-6
CASSLGGTGGGRSEAFF,TRBV11-2,TRBJ1-1
CASSSLGESSGYTF,TRBV5-1,TRBJ1-2
CASSDTGNTGELFF,TRBV9,TRBJ2-2
CASLRVNSYEQYF,TRBV7-9,TRBJ2-7
CASKMRAGSTDTQYF,TRBV6-6,TRBJ2-3
CASNSFGTGPGYTF,TRBV5-5,TRBJ1-2
CASSLIAGEGIDQYF,TRBV7-2,TRBJ2-5
CASGSGQGALPQHF,TRBV2,TRBJ1-5
CASSYWREGTDTQYF,TRBV5-1,TRBJ2-3
CASSFPRTGPGNTIYF,TRBV5-5,TRBJ1-3
CASSLSDRSYGYTF,TRBV27,TRBJ1-2